The 3 T cell receptor beta chains below all came from one sample that was sequenced in a study of cytomegalovirus exposure and HLA in healthy donors. The PCR contained 60 Vbeta and 13 Jbeta primers. The assay was immunoSEQ multiplex PCR, and TCRdb's table has in-frame clones only and misses some. In the table there are 120,000 or so clones, about 80% of which are singletons. The source material was PBMCs. These receptors were obtained from a woman aged 60-75 years in good health and CMV-seropositive.

The chain carries TRBV6-1 and TRBJ2-1, with TRBD2 matching 9 bases. CDR3 length: 14 residues. CDR1 and CDR2 from the germline V gene are MNHNS and SASEGT. The V and J ends lost 7 bases and 5 bases, in that order; junction bases with no gene match: 6. The CDR3 protein is CASTNSGSNNEQFF. The DNA of the CDR3 is TGTGCCAGCACTAATAGCGGGAGCAACAATGAGCAGTTCTTC.

J is TRBJ2-5 and V is TRBV27; 9 bases fit TRBD2. Germline CDR1 is MNHEY and CDR2 is SMNVEV (reference sequence). The CDR3 consists of 16 residues. The V segment lost 1 base and the J segment 5 bases; nucleotides outside the gene matches: 8. The CDR3 is CASSLYAGGRVETQYF. For the CDR3, the DNA is TGTGCCAGCAGTTTATACGCGGGAGGGCGCGTTGAGACCCAGTACTTC.

The rearrangement links TRBV9 to TRBJ2-2; 9 positions agree with TRBD2. The V gene end was trimmed by 0 bases and the J gene end by 4 bases; junction bases not matched to a gene: 4. Per the germline V gene, CDR1 is SGDLS and CDR2 is YYNGEE. The CDR3 totals 16 residues. CDR3 in DNA: TGTGCCAGCAGCGTAGCTAGCGGGAAAGTCACCGGGGAGCTGTTTTTT. It is translated as CASSVASGKVTGELFF.